This T cell receptor (beta chain) is drawn from a study of cytotoxic CD8 clonotypes in ibrutinib-treated CLL. Study at large: Each sample contained, on average, about 250,000 productive templates and roughly 96,000 productive rearrangements. Study results and limitations: The study found baseline clonality above age-matched healthy donors, tracking circulating CD8+ T-cell counts.

With sequencing, the targeted depth ranged from 1 in 200,000 to 1 in 1 million T cells. Assay used: immunoSEQ multiplex PCR; TCRdb lists only in-frame clones, some missing. The sample lists 120,000 to 150,000 clones; around 93% were seen once. To note about this clone: The antigen is unknown. The sample contains more than one DNA sequence encoding this CDR3.

Around 2 micrograms of genomic DNA (from cryopreserved PBMCs) were used for TCR beta libraries. V was clipped by 2 bases and J by 6 bases, with 4 bases between them. Per germline, CDR1 MNHNS and CDR2 SASEGT. The CDR3 covers 11 residues. This TCR came from a human donor with chronic lymphocytic leukemia. Sequencing was performed on PBMCs, taken after 12 months of ibrutinib treatment. This sequence joins TRBV6-1 and TRBJ1-1; D unclear. In nucleotides, the CDR3 is TGTGCCAGCAGTGAACGGTCTGAAGCTTTCTTT. Translated: CASSERSEAFF.